This T cell receptor (beta chain) stems from a study of blood T cell repertoires in COVID-19. Study-level background: Donors in the United States, Italy and Spain gave samples during acute or convalescent COVID-19.

The germline CDR1 and CDR2 sequences are SGHRS and YFSETQ. There are 14 residues in the CDR3. The V gene lost 4 bases and the J gene lost 7 bases, with 15 bases spanning the gap. Sequencing used immunoSEQ multiplex PCR; TCRdb keeps in-frame clones, though not all of them. This sample has 150,000 to 200,000 clones, with less than 85% found just once. This TCR came from a woman older than 75 with acute or convalescent COVID-19. V usage is TRBV5-1 and J usage is TRBJ2-1, with D possibly TRBD1 on 5 matching bases. Sequencing was carried out using peripheral blood. Here the CDR3 reads CASSRNQGINEQFF. Here the CDR3 DNA reads TGCGCCAGCAGCAGGAATCAGGGTATTAATGAGCAGTTCTTC.